A single sample is the source of the 23 T cell receptor beta chains below, sequenced in a study of cytomegalovirus exposure and HLA in healthy donors. The protocol was immunoSEQ multiplex PCR, while the TCRdb copy is restricted to in-frame clones and leaves out a portion. The sample yields around 120,000 clones, approximately 86% seen once. Material: PBMCs. The receptors originated from a man younger than 35 in good health and CMV-seropositive.

The chain employs TRBV7-9 and TRBJ2-1; the D gene is possibly TRBD2 (6 bases). V lost 5 bases, J lost 0 bases, and 14 bases lay in between. Germline loops: CDR1 SEHNR, CDR2 FQNEAQ (reference sequence). CDR3 length equals 16 residues. The CDR3 DNA sequence: TGTGCCAGCAGCACACTAGCAGTGAGCTCCTACAATGAGCAGTTCTTC. It encodes CASSTLAVSSYNEQFF.

The chain combines TRBV7-2 with TRBJ2-7; the D gene is possibly TRBD2 (6 bases). From germline, CDR1 is SGHTA and CDR2 FQGNSA. The CDR3 runs 13 residues. V gave up 1 base and J gave up 10 bases, with 14 bases separating them. DNA for the CDR3: TGTGCCAGCAGCTTAGTCCCGGGGGAAGTACAGTACTTC. Translating gives CASSLVPGEVQYF.

The genes are TRBV11-2 and TRBJ1-6; D is uncertain. The germline V and J ends were trimmed by 6 bases and 1 base, with 10 bases remaining between them. Germline assignment: CDR1 SGHAT and CDR2 FQNNGV. The length of the CDR3 is 15 residues. The CDR3 bases are TGTGCCAGCAGATTCCCAGGATCCTATAATTCACCCCTCCACTTT. As protein: CASRFPGSYNSPLHF.

The rearrangement links TRBV28 to TRBJ2-7, with a weak D call TRBD1 (5 bases). Trimming removed 3 bases from V and 4 bases from J, with 7 bases in between. This CDR3 comprises 12 residues. CDR1 MDHEN and CDR2 SYDVKM come from the germline V gene. This chain's CDR3 is CASSFGAYEQYF. The CDR3 DNA reads as TGTGCCAGCAGTTTTGGGGCTTACGAGCAGTACTTC. Full variable domain (outside the CDR3, taken from reference TRBV28 and TRBJ2-7): DVKVTQSSRYLVKRTGEKVFLECVQDMDHENMFWYRQDPGLGLRLIYFSYDVKMKEKGDIPEGYSVSREKKERFSLILESASTNQTSMYLCASSFGAYEQYFGPGTRLTVT.

The V gene is TRBV7-9, the J gene TRBJ2-3; 9 nucleotides match TRBD1. This CDR3 spans 14 amino acids. V shed 7 bases, J shed 4 bases, and the junction held 6 bases outside the gene matches. Germline CDR1 is SEHNR and CDR2 is FQNEAQ (reference sequence). CDR3 region: CASTRTGDPDTQYF. CDR3 nucleotides: TGTGCCAGCACCCGGACAGGGGATCCAGATACGCAGTATTTT.

Only one count was recorded for this clone. This rearrangement joins TRBV9 to TRBJ2-3; D possibly corresponds to TRBD2 (5 bases). Trimming removed 3 bases at V and 0 bases at J, with 11 bases between. The CDR3 consists of 15 residues. Germline V gene sequence: CDR1 SGDLS, CDR2 YYNGEE. The CDR3: CASSAGVGSTDTQYF. In DNA, the CDR3 is TGTGCCAGCAGCGCCGGGGTTGGGAGCACAGATACGCAGTATTTT.

The chain combines TRBV19 with TRBJ1-5; 9 nucleotides agree with TRBD1. The length of the CDR3 is 14 residues. The germline CDR1 and CDR2 sequences are LNHDA and SQIVND (reference sequence). Germline trimming cut 9 bases from V and 7 bases from J; bases unmatched to any gene: 10. Here the CDR3 reads CASLGQGKRQPQHF. The CDR3, as DNA: TGTGCCAGCCTCGGACAGGGGAAGCGGCAGCCCCAGCATTTT.

This chain uses TRBV4-3 with TRBJ2-2, with D perhaps matching TRBD1 (5 bases). Germline CDR1 is LGHNA and CDR2 is YSLEER. The CDR3 is made up of 18 amino acids. Trimming took 0 bases from V and 7 from J, leaving 21 bases between them. In DNA form, the CDR3 reads TGCGCCAGCAGCCAAGACCGAGACAGAGCCCTGTGGGGCGGGGAGCTGTTTTTT. It specifies CASSQDRDRALWGGELFF.

The chain carries TRBV4-3 and TRBJ1-2, with D possibly matching TRBD1 (5 bases). The germline gives CDR1 LGHNA, CDR2 YSLEER. Trimming removed 0 bases from V and 1 base from J, with 18 bases in between. CDR3 length: 18 residues. The CDR3 region has the DNA TGCGCCAGCAGCCAAGAGGCGTGGGAGGGGTCTTTTAACTATGGCTACACCTTC. Translation: CASSQEAWEGSFNYGYTF.

This chain connects TRBV7-2 to TRBJ2-1; possibly TRBD1 for D (5 bases). The CDR3 is made up of 13 amino acids. Germline V gene lookup returns CDR1 SGHTA and CDR2 FQGNSA. Trimming stripped 3 bases from V and 2 bases from J, with 5 bases between. The CDR3 region is CASSLDTYNEQFF. CDR3 sequence (DNA): TGTGCCAGCAGCTTGGACACCTACAATGAGCAGTTCTTC.

The chain's CDR3 is CASSSRLAGEQETQYF. CDR3 coding DNA: TGTGCCAGTAGTTCCCGACTAGCGGGGGAGCAAGAGACCCAGTACTTC. This chain connects TRBV19 to TRBJ2-5; TRBD2 aligns across 12 bases. The trim removed 5 bases at V and 2 bases at J, leaving 6 bases unmatched. The CDR3 runs to 16 residues. The germline gives CDR1 LNHDA, CDR2 SQIVND (reference sequence).

The J gene is TRBJ1-3, the V gene TRBV4-1, with a tentative D call TRBD1 (6 bases). The CDR3 spans 15 residues. Germline-derived CDR1 and CDR2 are MGHRA and YSYEKL. The V and J ends lost 2 bases and 0 bases respectively, with 8 bases between them. Here the CDR3 DNA reads TGCGCCAGCAGCCAACCGACAGGCTCTGGAAACACCATATATTTT. Translated: CASSQPTGSGNTIYF.

V is TRBV10-2 and J is TRBJ1-5; D remains ambiguous. Trimming took 10 bases from V and 6 from J, leaving 19 bases between them. This CDR3 region has 14 residues. CDR1 and CDR2 from the germline V gene are WSHSY and SAAADI. The CDR3 sequence is CATTRLAGGQPQHF. The DNA of the CDR3 is TGCGCCACGACCCGATTGGCAGGAGGTCAGCCCCAGCATTTT.

The chain has TRBV9 and TRBJ2-3; 9 bases map to TRBD2. The CDR3 sequence is 17 residues long. CDR1 SGDLS and CDR2 YYNGEE come from the germline V gene. With 4 bases clipped from V and 0 bases from J, the junction kept 9 bases outside the gene matches. CDR3 region: CASSSTYLAGSTDTQYF. For the CDR3, the DNA is TGTGCCAGCAGCTCTACTTACCTAGCGGGGAGCACAGATACGCAGTATTTT.

The chain carries TRBV2 and TRBJ1-2; 7 bases align to TRBD1. The CDR3 totals 18 residues. Unmatched junction bases numbered 20, after V lost 7 bases and J lost 3 bases. Looked up from germline, CDR1 is SNHLY and CDR2 is FYNNEI. Here the CDR3 reads CASNRLNRGWPPDYGYTF. CDR3 nucleotides: TGTGCCAGCAATCGGTTAAACAGGGGCTGGCCCCCCGACTATGGCTACACCTTC.

The chain carries TRBV18 and TRBJ2-3; TRBD1 agrees at 8 bases. J gave up 0 bases and V 3 bases, and 5 bases lay outside the gene matches. This CDR3 is built from 16 residues. Germline assignment: CDR1 KGHSH and CDR2 LQKENI. DNA for the CDR3: TGTGCCAGCTCACCCGACAGGGGATTAAGCACAGATACGCAGTATTTT. This codes for CASSPDRGLSTDTQYF. The variable domain in full, with the rest retrieved from reference TRBV18 and TRBJ2-3, is NAGVMQNPRHLVRRRGQEARLRCSPMKGHSHVYWYRQLPEEGLKFMVYLQKENIIDESGMPKERFSAEFPKEGPSILRIQQVVRGDSAAYFCASSPDRGLSTDTQYFGPGTRLTVL.

This clone was detected only a few times. V gene TRBV5-4 combines with J gene TRBJ1-6; TRBD1 agrees at 7 bases. This CDR3 region has 13 residues. Trimming took 6 bases from V and 10 from J; bases not matched to a gene: 7. CDR1 is SGHNT, CDR2 YYREEE, per germline (reference sequence). The DNA for the CDR3 is TGTGCCAGCAACCAGGGGGGAGGATCACCCCTCCACTTT. Its protein is CASNQGGGSPLHF.

This clone was seen only a few times. This sequence joins TRBV15 and TRBJ2-2; the D gene is possibly TRBD1 (6 bases). This CDR3 region has 14 residues. Germline V gene sequence: CDR1 LNHNV, CDR2 YYDKDF (reference sequence). Trimming left V 2 bases short and J 3 bases short, with 7 bases between. CDR3 sequence reads: CATSRSGDTGELFF. The CDR3 DNA reads as TGTGCCACCAGCAGATCAGGGGACACCGGGGAGCTGTTTTTT.

The chain employs TRBV11-1 and TRBJ1-2, with 7 nucleotides matching TRBD1. CDR3 length: 14 amino acids. After removal of 1 base from V and 5 bases from J, the junction contained 4 bases not matched to a gene. Looked up from germline, CDR1 is SGHAT and CDR2 is FQDESV (reference sequence). The chain's CDR3 is CASSLEVQGYGYTF. The CDR3 nucleotides read TGTGCCAGCAGCTTAGAAGTACAGGGGTATGGCTACACCTTC.

This clone appeared a single time. The chain uses TRBV2 and TRBJ1-2, with 8 bases matching TRBD1. V shed 7 bases, J shed 8 bases, and the junction held 12 bases outside the gene matches. This CDR3 spans 14 amino acids. CDR1 is SNHLY, CDR2 FYNNEI, per germline. The CDR3 region has the DNA TGTGCCAGCACACCCGGACAGGGACGCTACGGCTACACCTTC. The encoded protein is CASTPGQGRYGYTF. Together with reference TRBV2 and TRBJ1-2, the CDR3 gives the full variable domain: EPEVTQTPSHQVTQMGQEVILRCVPISNHLYFYWYRQILGQKVEFLVSFYNNEISEKSEIFDDQFSVERPDGSNFTLKIRSTKLEDSAMYFCASTPGQGRYGYTFGSGTRLTVV.

The rearrangement joins TRBV7-9 to TRBJ1-1; 7 nucleotides line up with TRBD1. The length of the CDR3 is 14 residues. V shed 1 base and J 12 bases; nucleotides not matched to a gene: 11. Germline values: CDR1 SEHNR, CDR2 FQNEAQ (reference sequence). CDR3 in amino acids: CASSLGGTVRKTFF. DNA for the CDR3: TGTGCCAGCAGCTTAGGTGGGACAGTTAGGAAGACTTTCTTT.

The chain is built from TRBV18 and TRBJ1-2; TRBD1 matches at 7 bases. Per the germline V gene, CDR1 is KGHSH and CDR2 is LQKENI. There are 15 residues in the CDR3. V shed 2 bases and J 4 bases; nucleotides not matched to a gene: 7. The CDR3 coding sequence is TGTGCCAGCTCACCAGAGAAAGGGGGCACCTATGGCTACACCTTC. The encoded protein is CASSPEKGGTYGYTF.

The rearrangement uses TRBV28 and TRBJ2-3, with 8 bases identical to TRBD1. The germline gives CDR1 MDHEN, CDR2 SYDVKM. The CDR3 contains 18 residues. V was clipped by 5 bases and J by 4 bases; unmatched bases: 17. The CDR3: CASSQGTGGNNMADTQYF. The CDR3 nucleotides are TGTGCCAGCAGTCAAGGGACAGGCGGAAACAACATGGCAGATACGCAGTATTTT.